This TCR beta chain was sequenced during a study of OX40 agonist ivuxolimab in advanced cancers. General notes on the study: Ivuxolimab, which targeted the costimulatory receptor OX40 (CD134), was an agonistic, fully human IgG2 monoclonal antibody. Intravenous ivuxolimab was administered to patients every 2 weeks at six dose levels: 0.01, 0.1, 0.3, 1.5, 3 and 10 mg/kg. Of the approximately 50 dose-escalation patients, hepatocellular carcinoma was present in about 20, melanoma in roughly 15, renal cell carcinoma in 9 and head and neck cancer in 9. In the dose-escalation cohort, 82.7% of patients were male, and the mean age was around 60 years, with a range of about 20 to 79. Prior anti-PD-1, anti-PD-L1 or anti-CTLA-4 therapy was permitted, and approximately 40% of dose-escalation patients had received checkpoint inhibitors. Partial responses were achieved by three dose-escalation patients, of whom one had hepatocellular carcinoma and two had cutaneous melanoma. The purpose of peripheral TCRbeta sequencing was to test whether ivuxolimab changed TCR sequence diversity and led to clonal T-cell expansion. The paper reports the monotherapy dose-escalation portion (N of about 47 patients) of the phase I ivuxolimab trial.

Genomic DNA was extracted from sorted cells for sequencing of the TCRbeta CDR3 region. The immunoSEQ Assay was used to sequence the TCRbeta CDR3 regions. The table comes from immuneACCESS by way of TCRdb, which keeps in-frame sequences with V and J called. Part of the clones is missing from these tables; in studies checked, under half for an unresolved V gene and the rest for unknown reasons. The sample profile shows 80,000 to 100,000 clones; around 92% of them were found once. 0.5% to 0.65% of the sample comes from the top ten. About this clone: Its recognized antigen is unknown. No base quality values were provided; no much bigger clone lies one nucleotide off.

CDR3 length: 16 amino acids, cysteine to phenylalanine. Only the CDR3 region is kept as DNA, spanning 48 bases read in frame from base 1. The germline V gene provides CDR1 SGHDT and CDR2 YYEEEE. The junction carries 19 bases between V and J, which are trimmed by 4 bases and 3 bases respectively. Summary of the overall study and its limitations: The antigen specificity of the clonally expanded peripheral T cells was not determined. In the 0.1-3.0 mg/kg groups, partial responders were among the patients with the lowest normalized peripheral clonal expansion, particularly in CD8+ T cells. Low levels of normalized T-cell clonal expansion were also seen in some nonresponding patients. Clonal expansion of both CD4+ and CD8+ blood T cells was observed from baseline to week 6 at doses 0.1 to 3.0 mg/kg. On average, CD8+ T cells showed more expanded clones than CD4+ T cells after ivuxolimab.

Patients with autoimmune disease history or receiving systemic immunosuppression were excluded from the trial. Peripheral blood for TCR sequencing was collected from all dose cohorts at baseline, on cycle 4 day 1, and on cycle 7 day 1. Samples were obtained from an open-label, multicenter, first-in-human phase I dose-escalation trial of ivuxolimab. Adults with locally advanced or metastatic head and neck squamous cell, hepatocellular, melanoma or renal cell carcinoma were enrolled in the trial. Before TCR sequencing, CD4+ and CD8+ T cells were separately sorted from peripheral blood. The chain employs TRBV5-6 and TRBJ2-5; the D gene is perhaps TRBD1 or TRBD2, as each covers 5 bases. This sequence was found in an adult with an advanced solid tumor such as melanoma, head and neck, liver or kidney cancer. This specimen was CD4+ or CD8+ T cells sorted from blood, taken in a trial of the OX40 agonist ivuxolimab. For the CDR3, the sequence is CASSPFGTLGKETQYF. The DNA reads TGTGCCAGCAGCCCCTTTGGGACCCTGGGAAAAGAGACCCAGTACTTC. With the rest looked up from the reference TRBV5-6 and TRBJ2-5 genes rather than sequenced, the full variable domain is DAGVTQSPTHLIKTRGQQVTLRCSPKSGHDTVSWYQQALGQGPQFIFQYYEEEERQRGNFPDRFSGHQFPNYSSELNVNALLLGDSALYLCASSPFGTLGKETQYFGPGTRLLVL.